Reported below is one T cell receptor (beta chain). TCRdb ran MiXCR on the PCR reads and lists one entry per CDR3 protein. The repertoire holds 550,000 to 750,000 distinct CDR3 sequences, with about 20% as singletons. The data derive from a study of molecular identifiers for immune sequencing clone quantification. Trimming removed 1 base from V and 2 bases from J, with 13 bases in between. Germline-derived CDR1 and CDR2 are SGHDT and YYEEEE. This CDR3 contains 17 residues. Sequenced material: naive CD8+ T cells from blood, with Jurkat cell RNA spiked in. Subset denoted: FACS-sorted CD8+CD4-CCR7+CD45RA+ naive T cells. This receptor was identified in a human donor in good health. Some libraries in this study had Jurkat cell RNA spiked in. The chain employs TRBV5-6 and TRBJ2-6; no clear D. This CDR3 is CASSLSQPFPGANVLTF. The CDR3 coding sequence is TGTGCCAGCAGCTTGTCCCAGCCCTTCCCTGGGGCCAACGTCCTGACTTTC.